This T cell receptor (beta chain) was found in a study of T-cell reconstitution after alpha-beta-depleted transplantation in children. A library of TCRbeta sequences, prepared with unique molecular identifiers, was generated. TCRdb re-called the PCR reads with MiXCR, one entry per CDR3 protein. The data show hundreds of thousands of distinct CDR3 sequences, under 12% seen once. General study findings and limits: The study reportedly traced alpha-beta T cells about two months after transplant to several hundred expanded graft clones. T cells produced anew were the main source of T-cell counts and diversity one year after transplant. The high TCRbeta diversity at day 60 in some patients came from surviving recipient T cells and thymic progenitors.

The V gene lost 4 bases and the J gene lost 4 bases, with 10 bases spanning the gap. Germline V gives CDR1 KGHSH, CDR2 LQKENI. CDR3 length equals 14 residues. Only a few counts were recorded for this clonotype. Its antigen is currently unknown. The specimen was PBMCs, collected before TCRalphabeta/CD19-depleted stem cell transplant. The chain employs TRBV18 and TRBJ2-2; no clear D. The TCR comes from a child younger than 10 with inherited bone marrow failure, due to receive a stem cell transplant. CDR3 amino acids: CASSQFDPTGELFF. The CDR3 bases are TGTGCCAGCTCACAATTCGACCCCACCGGGGAGCTGTTTTTT.